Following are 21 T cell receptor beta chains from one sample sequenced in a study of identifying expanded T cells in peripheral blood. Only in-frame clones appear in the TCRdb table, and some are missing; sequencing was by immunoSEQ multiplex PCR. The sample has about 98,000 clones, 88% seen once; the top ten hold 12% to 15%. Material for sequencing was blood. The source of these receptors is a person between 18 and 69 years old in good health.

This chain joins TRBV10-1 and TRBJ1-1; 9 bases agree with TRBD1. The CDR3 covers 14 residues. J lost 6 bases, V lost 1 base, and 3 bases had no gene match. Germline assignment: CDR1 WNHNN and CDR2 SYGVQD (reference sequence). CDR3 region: CASSEYGTGSEAFF. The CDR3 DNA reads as TGCGCCAGCAGTGAGTATGGGACAGGGTCTGAAGCTTTCTTT.

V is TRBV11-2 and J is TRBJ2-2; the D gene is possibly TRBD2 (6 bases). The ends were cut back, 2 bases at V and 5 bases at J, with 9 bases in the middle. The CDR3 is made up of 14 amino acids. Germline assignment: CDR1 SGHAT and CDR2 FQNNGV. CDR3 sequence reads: CASSLLAVTGELFF. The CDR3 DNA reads TGTGCCAGCAGCTTATTAGCGGTTACCGGGGAGCTGTTTTTT. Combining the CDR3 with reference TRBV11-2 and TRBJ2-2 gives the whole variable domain EAGVAQSPRYKIIEKRQSVAFWCNPISGHATLYWYQQILGQGPKLLIQFQNNGVVDDSQLPKDRFSAERLKGVDSTLKIQPAKLEDSAVYLCASSLLAVTGELFFGEGSRLTVL.

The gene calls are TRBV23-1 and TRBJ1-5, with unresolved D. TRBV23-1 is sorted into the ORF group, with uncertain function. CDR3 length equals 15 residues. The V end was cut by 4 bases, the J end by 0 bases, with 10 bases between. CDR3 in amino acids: CASSRAAPSNQPQHF. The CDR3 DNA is TGCGCCAGCAGTCGGGCAGCTCCTAGCAATCAGCCCCAGCATTTT.

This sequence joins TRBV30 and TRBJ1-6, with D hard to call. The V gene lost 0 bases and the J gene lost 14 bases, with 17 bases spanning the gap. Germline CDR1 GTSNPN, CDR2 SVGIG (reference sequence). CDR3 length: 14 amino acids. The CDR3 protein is CAWSVTNRLEALHF. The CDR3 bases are TGTGCCTGGAGTGTAACTAACCGTTTGGAGGCCCTCCACTTT.

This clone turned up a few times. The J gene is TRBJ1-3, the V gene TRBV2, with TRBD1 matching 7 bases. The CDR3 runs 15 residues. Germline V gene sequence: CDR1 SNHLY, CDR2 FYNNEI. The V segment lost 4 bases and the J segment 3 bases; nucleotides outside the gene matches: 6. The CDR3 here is CASSVTGFGGNTIYF. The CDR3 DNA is TGTGCCAGCAGTGTGACAGGGTTTGGTGGAAACACCATATATTTT.

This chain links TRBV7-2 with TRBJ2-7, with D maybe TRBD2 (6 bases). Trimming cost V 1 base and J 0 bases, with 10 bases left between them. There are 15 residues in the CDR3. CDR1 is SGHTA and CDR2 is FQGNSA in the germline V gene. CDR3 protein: CASSLVGRSSYEQYF. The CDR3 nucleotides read TGTGCCAGCAGCTTAGTTGGGAGGAGCTCCTACGAGCAGTACTTC.

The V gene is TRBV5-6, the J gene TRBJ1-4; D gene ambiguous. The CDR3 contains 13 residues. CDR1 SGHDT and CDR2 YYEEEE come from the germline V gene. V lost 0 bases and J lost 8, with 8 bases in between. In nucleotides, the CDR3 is TGTGCCAGCAGCTTGGGATCACAGGAAAAACTGTTTTTT. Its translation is CASSLGSQEKLFF.

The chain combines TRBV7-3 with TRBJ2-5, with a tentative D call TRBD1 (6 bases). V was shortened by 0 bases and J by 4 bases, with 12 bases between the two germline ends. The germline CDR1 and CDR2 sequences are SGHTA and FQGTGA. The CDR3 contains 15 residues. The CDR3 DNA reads TGTGCCAGCAGCTTAACGACAGGAGGTGGAGAGACCCAGTACTTC. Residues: CASSLTTGGGETQYF.

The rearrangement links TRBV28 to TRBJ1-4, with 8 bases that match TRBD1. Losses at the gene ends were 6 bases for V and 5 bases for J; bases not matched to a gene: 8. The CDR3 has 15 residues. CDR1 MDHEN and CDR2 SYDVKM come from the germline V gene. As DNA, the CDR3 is TGTGCCAGCAGCGAAACCGGGACAGGAAATGAAAAACTGTTTTTT. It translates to CASSETGTGNEKLFF. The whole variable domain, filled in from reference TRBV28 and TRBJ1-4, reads DVKVTQSSRYLVKRTGEKVFLECVQDMDHENMFWYRQDPGLGLRLIYFSYDVKMKEKGDIPEGYSVSREKKERFSLILESASTNQTSMYLCASSETGTGNEKLFFGSGTQLSVL.

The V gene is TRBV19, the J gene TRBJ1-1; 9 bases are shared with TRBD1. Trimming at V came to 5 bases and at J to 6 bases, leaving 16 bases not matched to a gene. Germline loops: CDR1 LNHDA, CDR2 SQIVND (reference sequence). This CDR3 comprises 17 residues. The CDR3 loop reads CASSPRRDRASVSEAFF. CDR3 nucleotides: TGTGCCAGTAGTCCTCGTCGGGACAGGGCAAGCGTCTCTGAAGCTTTCTTT.

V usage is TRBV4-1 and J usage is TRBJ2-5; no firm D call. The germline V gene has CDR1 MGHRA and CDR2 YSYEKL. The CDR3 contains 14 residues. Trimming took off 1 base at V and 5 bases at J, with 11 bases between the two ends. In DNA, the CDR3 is TGCGCCAGCAGCCAAGTATATCGCCAGGAGACCCAGTACTTC. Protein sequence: CASSQVYRQETQYF.

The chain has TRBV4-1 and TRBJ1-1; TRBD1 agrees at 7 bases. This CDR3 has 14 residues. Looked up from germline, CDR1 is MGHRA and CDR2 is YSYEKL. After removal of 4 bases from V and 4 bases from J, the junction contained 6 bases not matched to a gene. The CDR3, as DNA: TGCGCCAGCAGCCGAGCAGGGGGGCTCACTGAAGCTTTCTTT. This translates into CASSRAGGLTEAFF.

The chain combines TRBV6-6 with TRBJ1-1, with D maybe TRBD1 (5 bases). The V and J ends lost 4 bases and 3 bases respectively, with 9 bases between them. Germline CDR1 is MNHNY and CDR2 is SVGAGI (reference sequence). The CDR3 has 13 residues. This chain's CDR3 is CASSSWGDTEAFF. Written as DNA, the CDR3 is TGTGCCAGCAGTTCTTGGGGGGACACTGAAGCTTTCTTT.

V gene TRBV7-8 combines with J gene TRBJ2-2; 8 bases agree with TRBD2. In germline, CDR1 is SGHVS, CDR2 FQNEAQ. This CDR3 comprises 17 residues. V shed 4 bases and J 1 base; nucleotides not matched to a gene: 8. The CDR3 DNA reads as TGTGCCAGCAGCTCGTCTGGACTAGCTGAGAACACCGGGGAGCTGTTTTTT. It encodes CASSSSGLAENTGELFF.

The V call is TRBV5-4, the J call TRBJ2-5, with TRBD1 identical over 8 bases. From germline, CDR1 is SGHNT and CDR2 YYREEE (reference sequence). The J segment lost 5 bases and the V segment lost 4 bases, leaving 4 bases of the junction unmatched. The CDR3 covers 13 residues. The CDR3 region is CASSGNRGETQYF. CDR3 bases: TGTGCCAGCAGCGGAAACAGGGGGGAGACCCAGTACTTC.

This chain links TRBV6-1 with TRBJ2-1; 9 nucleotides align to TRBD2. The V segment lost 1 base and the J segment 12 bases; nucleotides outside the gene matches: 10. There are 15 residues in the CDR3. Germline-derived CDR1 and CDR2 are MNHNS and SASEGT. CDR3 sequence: CASSEGGLAQYGQFF. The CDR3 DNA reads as TGTGCCAGCAGTGAAGGGGGACTAGCCCAATACGGGCAGTTCTTC.

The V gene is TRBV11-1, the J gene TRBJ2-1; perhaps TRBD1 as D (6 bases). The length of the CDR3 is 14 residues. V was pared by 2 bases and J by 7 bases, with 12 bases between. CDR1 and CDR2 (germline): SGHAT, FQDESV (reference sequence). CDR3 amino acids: CASSLMGRGNEQFF. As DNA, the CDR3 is TGTGCCAGCAGCTTAATGGGCAGGGGAAATGAGCAGTTCTTC.

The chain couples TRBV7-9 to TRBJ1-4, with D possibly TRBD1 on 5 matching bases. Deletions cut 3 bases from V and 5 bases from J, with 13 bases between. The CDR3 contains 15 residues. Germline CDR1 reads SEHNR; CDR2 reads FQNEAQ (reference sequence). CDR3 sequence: CASSLSGTSNEKLFF. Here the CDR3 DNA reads TGTGCCAGCAGCTTGTCCGGGACTTCGAATGAAAAACTGTTTTTT.

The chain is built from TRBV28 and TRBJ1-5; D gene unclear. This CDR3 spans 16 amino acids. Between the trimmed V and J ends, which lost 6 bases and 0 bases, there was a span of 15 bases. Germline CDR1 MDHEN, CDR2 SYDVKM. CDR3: CASSLYRTPSNQPQHF. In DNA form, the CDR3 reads TGTGCCAGCAGCCTCTATAGGACCCCTAGCAATCAGCCCCAGCATTTT.

CDR3 DNA sequence: TGTGCCAGCAGTTATGGGGGGGACGGGAACTATGGCTACACCTTC. Translating it yields CASSYGGDGNYGYTF. The chain links TRBV6-6 to TRBJ1-2, with D possibly TRBD1 on 5 matching bases. Trimming took 3 bases from V and 2 from J, leaving 13 bases between them. Germline CDR1 and CDR2: MNHNY and SVGAGI (reference sequence). The CDR3 spans 15 residues.

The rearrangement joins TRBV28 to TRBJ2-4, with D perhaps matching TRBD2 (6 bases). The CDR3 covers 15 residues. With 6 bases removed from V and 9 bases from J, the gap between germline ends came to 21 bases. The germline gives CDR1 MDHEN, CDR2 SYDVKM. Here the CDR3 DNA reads TGTGCCAGCAGCAACTTGACGGGCAGGAGGGGCATTCAGTACTTC. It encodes CASSNLTGRRGIQYF.